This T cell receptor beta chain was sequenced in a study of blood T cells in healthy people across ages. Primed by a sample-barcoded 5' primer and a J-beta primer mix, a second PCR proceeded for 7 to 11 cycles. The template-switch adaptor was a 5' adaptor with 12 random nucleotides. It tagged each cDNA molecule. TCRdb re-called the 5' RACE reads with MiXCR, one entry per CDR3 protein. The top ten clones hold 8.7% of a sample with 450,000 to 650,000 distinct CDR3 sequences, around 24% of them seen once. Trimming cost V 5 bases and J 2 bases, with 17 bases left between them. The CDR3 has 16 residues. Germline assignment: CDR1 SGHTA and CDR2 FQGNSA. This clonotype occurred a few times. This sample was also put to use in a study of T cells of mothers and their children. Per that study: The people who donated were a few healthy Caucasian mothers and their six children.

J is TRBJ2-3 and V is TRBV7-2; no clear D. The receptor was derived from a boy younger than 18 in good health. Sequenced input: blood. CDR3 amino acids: CASSPARIRDTDTQYF. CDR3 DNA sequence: TGTGCCAGCAGCCCCGCCCGGATCCGCGACACAGATACGCAGTATTTT.